This T cell receptor (beta chain) was identified in a study of blood T cell repertoires in COVID-19. J lost 9 bases, V lost 3 bases, and 17 bases had no gene match. The CDR3 has 18 amino acids. Germline V gene data show CDR1 as SGHNT and CDR2 as YENEEA. The authors' processing: The authors estimated nucleated cell counts from reference gene primer amplification. Assay used: immunoSEQ multiplex PCR; TCRdb lists only in-frame clones, some missing. V and J calls and clone size are those listed in that table; D and trimming were worked out from the DNA. This table holds 200,000 to 250,000 clones, approximately 78% found once. In its sample, this clone was seen many times.

Sequenced sample: peripheral blood. The chain combines TRBV11-3 with TRBJ2-1; TRBD2 matches at 10 bases. This clonotype was sampled from a middle-aged woman with acute or convalescent COVID-19. Written as DNA, the CDR3 is TGTGCCAGCAGCTTTACTAGCGGGAACAATCCCCGCTACGGTGAGCAGTTCTTC. Encoded protein: CASSFTSGNNPRYGEQFF.